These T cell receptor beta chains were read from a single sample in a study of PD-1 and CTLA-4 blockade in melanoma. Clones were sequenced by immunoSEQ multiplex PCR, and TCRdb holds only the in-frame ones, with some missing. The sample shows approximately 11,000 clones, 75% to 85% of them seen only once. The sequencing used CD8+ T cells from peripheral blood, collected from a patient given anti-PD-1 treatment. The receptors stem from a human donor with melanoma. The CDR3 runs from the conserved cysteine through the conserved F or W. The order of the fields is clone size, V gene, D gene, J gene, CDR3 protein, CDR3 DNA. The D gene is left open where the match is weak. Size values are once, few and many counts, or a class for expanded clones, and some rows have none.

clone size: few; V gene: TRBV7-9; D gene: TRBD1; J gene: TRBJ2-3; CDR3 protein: CASSLSGGDPVTDTQYF; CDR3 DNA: TGTGCCAGCAGCTTATCAGGGGGCGATCCCGTCACAGATACGCAGTATTTT
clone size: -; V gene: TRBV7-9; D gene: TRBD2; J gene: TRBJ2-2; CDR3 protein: CASSWPSGLAGDSTGELFF; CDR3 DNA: TGTGCCAGCAGCTGGCCCTCGGGACTAGCGGGAGATAGCACCGGGGAGCTGTTTTTT
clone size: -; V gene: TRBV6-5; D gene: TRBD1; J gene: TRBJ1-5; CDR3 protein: CTTGDTPSGNQPQHF; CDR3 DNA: TGTACCACAGGGGACACACCCTCGGGCAATCAGCCCCAGCATTTT
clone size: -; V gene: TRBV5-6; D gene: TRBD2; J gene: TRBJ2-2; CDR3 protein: CASRTSGNTGELFF; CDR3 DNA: TGTGCCAGCAGGACTAGCGGGAACACCGGGGAGCTGTTTTTT
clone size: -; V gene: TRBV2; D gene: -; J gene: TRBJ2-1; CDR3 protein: CASSEEGFYNEQFF; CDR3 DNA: TGTGCCAGCAGTGAAGAGGGTTTCTACAATGAGCAGTTCTTC
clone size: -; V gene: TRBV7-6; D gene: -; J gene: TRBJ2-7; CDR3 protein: CASSLARSGSSYEQYF; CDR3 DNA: TGTGCCAGCAGCTTAGCGCGCAGCGGAAGCTCCTACGAGCAGTACTTC
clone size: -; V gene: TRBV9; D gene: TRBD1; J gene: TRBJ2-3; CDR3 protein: CASSVAGGRGLEDTQYF; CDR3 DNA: TGTGCCAGCAGCGTAGCCGGTGGCAGGGGGCTTGAAGATACGCAGTATTTT
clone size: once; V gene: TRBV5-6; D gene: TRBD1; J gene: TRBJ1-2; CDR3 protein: CASSLGTDRGIDGYTF; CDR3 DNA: TGTGCCAGCAGCTTGGGTACCGACAGGGGGATTGATGGCTACACCTTC
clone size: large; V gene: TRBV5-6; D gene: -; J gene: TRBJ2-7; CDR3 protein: CASTPVGDSYEQYF; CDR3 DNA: TGTGCCAGCACCCCGGTGGGGGACTCCTACGAGCAGTACTTC
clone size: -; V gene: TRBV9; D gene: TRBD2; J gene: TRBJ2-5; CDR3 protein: CASSVEGSGGHQETQYF; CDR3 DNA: TGTGCCAGCAGCGTAGAGGGTAGCGGGGGACACCAAGAGACCCAGTACTTC
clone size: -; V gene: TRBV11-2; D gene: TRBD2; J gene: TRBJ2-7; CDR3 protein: CASSPQTSGSYEQYF; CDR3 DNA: TGTGCCAGCAGCCCACAAACTAGCGGGAGCTACGAGCAGTACTTC
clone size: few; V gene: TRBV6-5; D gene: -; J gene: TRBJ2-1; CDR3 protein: CASSYGLSSYNEQFF; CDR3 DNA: TGTGCCAGCAGCTACGGGTTGAGCTCCTACAATGAGCAGTTCTTC
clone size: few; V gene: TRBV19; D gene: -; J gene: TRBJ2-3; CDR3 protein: CASGGLRTDTQYF; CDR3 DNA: TGTGCCAGTGGTGGTCTTCGCACAGATACGCAGTATTTT
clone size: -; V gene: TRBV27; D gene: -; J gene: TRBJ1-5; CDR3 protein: CASSTDSPHQPQHF; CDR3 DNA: TGTGCCAGCAGTACCGACAGTCCGCATCAGCCCCAGCATTTT
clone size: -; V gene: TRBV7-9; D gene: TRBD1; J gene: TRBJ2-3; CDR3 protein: CASSQRQGITDTQYF; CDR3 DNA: TGTGCCAGCAGCCAGCGACAGGGGATAACGGATACGCAGTATTTT
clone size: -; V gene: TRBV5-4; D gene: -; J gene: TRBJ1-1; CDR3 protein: CASSLAWGRGSTEAFF; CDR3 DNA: TGTGCCAGCAGCTTGGCCTGGGGGAGGGGAAGCACTGAAGCTTTCTTT
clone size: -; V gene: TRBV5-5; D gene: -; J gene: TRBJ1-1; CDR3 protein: CASSLFRDGSEAFF; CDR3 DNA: TGTGCCAGCAGCTTGTTCCGGGACGGCTCTGAAGCTTTCTTT
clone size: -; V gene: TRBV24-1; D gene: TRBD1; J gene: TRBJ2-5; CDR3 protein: CATSDWSDRGQETQYF; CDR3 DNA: TGTGCCACCAGTGATTGGTCGGACAGGGGCCAAGAGACCCAGTACTTC
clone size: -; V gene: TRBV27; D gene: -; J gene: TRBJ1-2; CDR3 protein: CASSSRDTPNYGYTF; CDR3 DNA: TGTGCCAGCAGCTCTAGGGACACCCCTAACTATGGCTACACCTTC
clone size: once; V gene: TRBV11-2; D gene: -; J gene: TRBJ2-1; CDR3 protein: CASISRGRGDNEQFF; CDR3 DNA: TGTGCCAGCATTTCGAGGGGGCGCGGGGACAATGAGCAGTTCTTC
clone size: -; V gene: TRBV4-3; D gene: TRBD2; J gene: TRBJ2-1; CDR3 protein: CASSEEAGGPNEQFF; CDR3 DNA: TGCGCCAGCAGCGAAGAAGCGGGGGGGCCGAATGAGCAGTTCTTC
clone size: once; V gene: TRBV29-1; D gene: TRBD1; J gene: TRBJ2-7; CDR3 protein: CSVGQGIDEQYF; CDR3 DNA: TGCAGCGTGGGACAGGGGATCGACGAGCAGTACTTC
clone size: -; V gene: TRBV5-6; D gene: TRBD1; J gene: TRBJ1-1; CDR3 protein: CASSFQGASDTEAFF; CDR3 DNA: TGTGCCAGCAGCTTTCAGGGGGCGAGCGACACTGAAGCTTTCTTT
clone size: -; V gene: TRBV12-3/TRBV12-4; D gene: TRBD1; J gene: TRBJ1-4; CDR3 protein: CATLRDSNEKLFF; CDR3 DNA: TGTGCCACTCTAAGGGACAGTAATGAAAAACTGTTTTTT
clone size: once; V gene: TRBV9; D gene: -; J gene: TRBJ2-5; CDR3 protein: CASSVAAAYQETQYF; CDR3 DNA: TGTGCCAGCAGCGTAGCGGCAGCTTACCAAGAGACCCAGTACTTC
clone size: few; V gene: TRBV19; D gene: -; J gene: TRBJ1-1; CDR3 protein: CATRMGNTEAFF; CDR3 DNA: TGTGCCACCCGGATGGGAAACACTGAAGCTTTCTTT
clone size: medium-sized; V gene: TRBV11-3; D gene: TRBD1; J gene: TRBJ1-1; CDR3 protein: CASSLDWTGGYTEAFF; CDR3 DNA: TGTGCCAGCAGCTTAGATTGGACAGGGGGCTATACTGAAGCTTTCTTT
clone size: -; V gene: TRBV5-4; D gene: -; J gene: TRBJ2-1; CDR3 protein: CASRLDSYNEQFF; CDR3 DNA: TGTGCCAGCAGACTGGACTCGTACAATGAGCAGTTCTTC